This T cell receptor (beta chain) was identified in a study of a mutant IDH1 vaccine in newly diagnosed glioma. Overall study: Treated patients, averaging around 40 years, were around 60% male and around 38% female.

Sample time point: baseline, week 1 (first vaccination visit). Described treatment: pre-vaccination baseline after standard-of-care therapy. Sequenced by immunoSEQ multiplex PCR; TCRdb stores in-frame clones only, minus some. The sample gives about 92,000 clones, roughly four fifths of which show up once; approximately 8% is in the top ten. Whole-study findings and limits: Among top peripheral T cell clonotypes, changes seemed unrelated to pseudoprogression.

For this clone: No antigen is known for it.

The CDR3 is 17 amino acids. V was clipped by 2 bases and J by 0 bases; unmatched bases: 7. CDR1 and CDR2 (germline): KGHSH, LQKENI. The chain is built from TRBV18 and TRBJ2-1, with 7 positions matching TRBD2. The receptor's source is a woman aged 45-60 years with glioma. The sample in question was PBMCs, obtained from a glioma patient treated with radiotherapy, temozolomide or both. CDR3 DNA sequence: TGTGCCAGCTCACCAAGCGGGACTGGTAGCTCCTACAATGAGCAGTTCTTC. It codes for CASSPSGTGSSYNEQFF.